Listed here are 16 T cell receptor beta chains from one sample, sequenced in a study of blood T cell repertoires in COVID-19. Measured with immunoSEQ multiplex PCR; TCRdb has only the in-frame clones, and not every one. The repertoire holds about 36,000 clones, with about 81% as singletons. Sequenced: peripheral blood. Receptor source: a human donor in a cohort sampled during active or convalescent COVID-19. The donor label of this sample is uncertain.

The chain couples TRBV19 to TRBJ2-2; 8 bases are shared with TRBD2. J gave up 6 bases and V 7 bases, and 4 bases lay outside the gene matches. Germline loops: CDR1 LNHDA, CDR2 SQIVND (reference sequence). CDR3 size: 13 residues. CDR3 in amino acids: CASKRERPGELFF. The CDR3 nucleotides are TGTGCCAGTAAGCGGGAGAGGCCCGGGGAGCTGTTTTTT. Using reference TRBV19 and TRBJ2-2 for the parts outside the CDR3, the full variable domain is DGGITQSPKYLFRKEGQNVTLSCEQNLNHDAMYWYRQDPGQGLRLIYYSQIVNDFQKGDIAEGYSVSREKKESFPLTVTSAQKNPTAFYLCASKRERPGELFFGEGSRLTVL.

The rearrangement joins TRBV2 to TRBJ2-3, with a possible D match to TRBD2 (6 bases). Germline V gene lookup returns CDR1 SNHLY and CDR2 FYNNEI. The CDR3 runs 15 residues. Between the trimmed V and J ends, which lost 6 bases and 1 base, there was a span of 14 bases. The chain's CDR3 is CASRKRGKGTDTQYF. CDR3 DNA sequence: TGTGCCAGCAGAAAACGGGGGAAAGGCACAGATACGCAGTATTTT.

The chain couples TRBV5-1 to TRBJ1-1; tentatively, D is TRBD1 (6 bases). This CDR3 spans 14 amino acids. V shed 4 bases and J shed 6 bases, with 16 bases lying between them. Germline loops: CDR1 SGHRS, CDR2 YFSETQ. The DNA of the CDR3 is TGCGCCAGCAGCGAGGGAACAGGGTTACCTGAAGCTTTCTTT. Its translation: CASSEGTGLPEAFF.

The CDR3 loop reads CASSLGAVNQPQHF. CDR3 in DNA: TGTGCCAGCAGCCTAGGGGCGGTTAATCAGCCCCAGCATTTT. The chain recombines TRBV5-6 with TRBJ1-5; D possibly corresponds to TRBD1 (5 bases). V shed 4 bases and J shed 4 bases, with 12 bases lying between them. CDR1 and CDR2 (germline): SGHDT, YYEEEE. The CDR3 sequence is 14 residues long.

This clone appeared a few times. The V and J genes are TRBV7-2 and TRBJ2-1; 7 bases agree with TRBD2. The germline CDR1 and CDR2 sequences are SGHTA and FQGNSA. Germline trimming cut 8 bases from V and 0 bases from J; bases unmatched to any gene: 7. CDR3 length equals 15 residues. The CDR3 DNA sequence: TGTGCCAGCCAGAAGGTAGCGGGCTCCTACAATGAGCAGTTCTTC. Protein product: CASQKVAGSYNEQFF.

This chain joins TRBV4-1 and TRBJ2-7, with 9 bases fitting TRBD2. The trim removed 0 bases at V and 1 base at J, leaving 1 base unmatched. From germline, CDR1 is MGHRA and CDR2 YSYEKL. The CDR3 has 15 amino acids. CDR3 nucleotides: TGCGCCAGCAGCCAAGATCTAGCGGGGTCCTACGAGCAGTACTTC. It specifies CASSQDLAGSYEQYF.

This clone occurred once. V usage is TRBV3-1 (or the pseudogene TRBV3-2) and J usage is TRBJ2-3; 16 bases map to TRBD2. V lost 3 bases, J lost 9 bases, and 6 bases stayed unmatched. This CDR3 is built from 16 residues. Germline lookup yields CDR1 LGHDT and CDR2 YNNKEL (reference sequence). CDR3 sequence reads: CASSQGLAGGPYTQYF. In nucleotides, the CDR3 is TGTGCCAGCAGCCAGGGACTAGCGGGAGGGCCGTACACGCAGTATTTT.

This chain uses TRBV11-3 with TRBJ2-3; D is unclear. Trimming cost V 5 bases and J 5 bases, with 8 bases left between them. CDR1 and CDR2 from the germline V gene are SGHNT and YENEEA. This CDR3 spans 12 amino acids. CDR3 region: CASSITGDTQYF. CDR3 coding DNA: TGTGCCAGCAGCATCACCGGAGATACGCAGTATTTT.

V gene TRBV14 combines with J gene TRBJ2-7; 7 positions match TRBD2. This CDR3 spans 16 amino acids. From germline, CDR1 is SGHDN and CDR2 FVKESK. The J segment lost 3 bases and the V segment lost 1 base, leaving 9 bases of the junction unmatched. Here the CDR3 DNA reads TGTGCCAGCAGCCAAGTGTCGGCGGGAGTGAACTACGAGCAGTACTTC. Residues: CASSQVSAGVNYEQYF. Together with reference TRBV14 and TRBJ2-7, the CDR3 gives the full variable domain: EAGVTQFPSHSVIEKGQTVTLRCDPISGHDNLYWYRRVMGKEIKFLLHFVKESKQDESGMPNNRFLAERTGGTYSTLKVQPAELEDSGVYFCASSQVSAGVNYEQYFGPGTRLTVT.

This CDR3 reads CASSNARKGFREQYF. In nucleotides, the CDR3 is TGTGCCAGTAGTAATGCCCGTAAGGGGTTCCGCGAGCAGTACTTC. This rearrangement joins TRBV19 to TRBJ2-7, with D possibly TRBD1 on 5 matching bases. The CDR3 runs 15 residues. Germline V lookup: CDR1 LNHDA, CDR2 SQIVND (reference sequence). Trimming shortened V by 4 bases and J by 6 bases, and 19 bases separated the two germline ends.

This rearrangement joins TRBV6-2 or TRBV6-3 to TRBJ1-3; the match to TRBD1 covers 7 bases. This CDR3 is built from 16 residues. CDR1 is MNHEY, CDR2 SVGEGT, per germline. Losses at the gene ends were 2 bases for V and 0 bases for J; bases not matched to a gene: 4. DNA of the CDR3: TGTGCCAGCAGTTACGGGGGACAGCCCTCTGGAAACACCATATATTTT. Its protein is CASSYGGQPSGNTIYF.

This clone was counted once. This chain connects TRBV7-6 to TRBJ2-7; 10 nucleotides match TRBD2. This CDR3 contains 16 residues. V shed 1 base and J 5 bases; nucleotides not matched to a gene: 8. The germline V gene has CDR1 SGHVS and CDR2 FNYEAQ. CDR3 protein: CASSLEASGSTNEQYF. The CDR3 DNA follows: TGTGCCAGCAGCTTAGAGGCTAGCGGGAGTACCAACGAGCAGTACTTC. Full variable domain (outside the CDR3, taken from reference TRBV7-6 and TRBJ2-7): GAGVSQSPRYKVTKRGQDVALRCDPISGHVSLYWYRQALGQGPEFLTYFNYEAQQDKSGLPNDRFSAERPEGSISTLTIQRTEQRDSAMYRCASSLEASGSTNEQYFGPGTRLTVT.

The chain links TRBV20-1 to TRBJ2-1; D may be TRBD2 (5 bases). The CDR3 contains 15 residues. Germline-derived CDR1 and CDR2 are DFQATT and SNEGSKA (reference sequence). V was cut by 6 bases and J by 0 bases, with 15 bases left in between. The CDR3 sequence: CSASGRVNSYNEQFF. DNA for the CDR3: TGCAGTGCCAGTGGGCGGGTTAACTCCTACAATGAGCAGTTCTTC.

The chain employs TRBV3-1 (or the pseudogene TRBV3-2) and TRBJ1-1; 7 bases are shared with TRBD1. This CDR3 has 13 residues. Germline lookup yields CDR1 LGHDT and CDR2 YNNKEL (reference sequence). V lost 4 bases and J lost 5; bases outside the gene matches: 4. The CDR3 reads CASSRGGATEAFF. CDR3 coding DNA: TGTGCCAGCAGCCGAGGGGGCGCGACTGAAGCTTTCTTT.

The V call is TRBV12-3 or TRBV12-4, the J call TRBJ2-5; TRBD2 is a possible D gene (5 bases). The CDR3 extends over 12 amino acids. Trimming left V 7 bases short and J 7 bases short, with 13 bases between. The CDR3, as DNA: TGTGCCAGCATGGGCCCGGCGGGGACCCAGTACTTC. This codes for CASMGPAGTQYF.

The chain combines TRBV3-1 (or the pseudogene TRBV3-2) with TRBJ1-1; tentatively, D is TRBD1 (6 bases). This CDR3 region has 12 residues. V shed 3 bases and J shed 8 bases, with 10 bases lying between them. Per germline, CDR1 LGHDT and CDR2 YNNKEL (reference sequence). CDR3 region: CASSQGASEAFF. In DNA, the CDR3 is TGTGCCAGCAGCCAGGGGGCTAGCGAAGCTTTCTTT.